This T cell receptor (beta chain) came from a study of shared clonotypes between healthy human individuals. Study results and caveats: Between a few donors, naive CD4 clonotypes were shared at a level of around 4.8%. Apart from blood, nothing was sampled; tissue repertoires likely differ.

A word on this clone: Its antigen is still unknown.

As defined, naive CD8 cells were CD45RO-negative and positively selected for CCR7, with terminally differentiated effector memory CD45RA+ cells excluded. CDR3 size: 12 residues. Germline CDR1 is WSHSY and CDR2 is SAAADI. V lost 6 bases, J lost 6 bases, and 12 bases lay in between. DNA at around 200 ng, tens of thousands of T cell genomes, went into sorted-subset replicate PCRs. Methods used by the authors: Filtering differed since immunoSEQ provided only junctions, with no quality scores. Measured with immunoSEQ multiplex PCR; TCRdb has only the in-frame clones, and not every one. V and J calls and clone size come straight from that table; D and trimming were deduced from the DNA. The sample includes roughly 1,800,000 clones, about 95% of them seen just once.

The source material was naive CD8+ T cells sorted from blood. The TCR sequence derives from a man younger than 35 in good health. This rearrangement joins TRBV10-2 to TRBJ2-7; TRBD1 is a possible D gene (5 bases). CDR3 bases: TGCGCCAGCAGCTTGGACATGGTCGAGCAGTACTTC. This codes for CASSLDMVEQYF.